Below, one TCR beta chain is given with its context. Antigen: not known. The source of the sample is a study of T cell responses to AZD1222 COVID-19 vaccine. Using immunoSEQ multiplex PCR, the repertoire was profiled, and TCRdb retains in-frame clones only, with some absent. Here the sample spans 200,000 to 250,000 clones, 93% being singletons. Whole-study results and caveats: None of the repertoires were sampled until the peak T cell response had passed. Among those given AZD1222, only 5 to 7 were seropositive at baseline. Unmutated variant regions are reportedly the target of nearly half of TCRs that are spike-specific.

The CDR3 sequence is 14 residues long. Germline lookup yields CDR1 LGHDT and CDR2 YNNKEL (reference sequence). V lost 2 bases and J lost 8, with 15 bases in between. The chain links TRBV3-1 (or the pseudogene TRBV3-2) to TRBJ2-5, with a possible D match to TRBD2 (7 bases). This receptor was identified in an adult in good health. The sequencing here drew on peripheral blood, taken on day 0 of MenACWY control vaccination. CDR3 residues: CASSQRGGAETQYF. The DNA for the CDR3 is TGTGCCAGCAGCCAACGTGGGGGGGCGGAAACCCAGTACTTC.